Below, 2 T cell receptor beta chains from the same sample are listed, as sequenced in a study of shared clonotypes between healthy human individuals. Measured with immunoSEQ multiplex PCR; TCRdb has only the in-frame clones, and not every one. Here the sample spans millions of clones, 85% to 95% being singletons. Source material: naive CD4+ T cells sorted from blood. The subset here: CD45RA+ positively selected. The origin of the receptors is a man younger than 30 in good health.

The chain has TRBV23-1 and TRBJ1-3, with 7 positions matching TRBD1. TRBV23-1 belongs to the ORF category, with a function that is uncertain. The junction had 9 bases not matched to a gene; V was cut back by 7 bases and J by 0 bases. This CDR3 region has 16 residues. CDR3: CASTDRFPYSGNTIYF. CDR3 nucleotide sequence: TGCGCCAGCACGGACAGGTTTCCTTACTCTGGAAACACCATATATTTT.

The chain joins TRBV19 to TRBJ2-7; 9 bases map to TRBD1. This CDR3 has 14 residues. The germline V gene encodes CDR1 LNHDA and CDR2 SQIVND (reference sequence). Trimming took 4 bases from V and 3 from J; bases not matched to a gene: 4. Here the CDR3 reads CASSRTGDYYEQYF. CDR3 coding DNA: TGTGCCAGTAGTAGGACAGGGGATTACTACGAGCAGTACTTC.